This T cell receptor beta chain comes out of a study of shared clonotypes between healthy human individuals. TCRdb's copy holds only in-frame clones and misses some; the assay was immunoSEQ multiplex PCR. In the table there are about 480,000 clones, around 79% of which are singletons. A single count supports this clone. The material sequenced was PBMCs. The sequence came from a woman aged 35 to 49 in good health. Some clones in this sample may be carry-over from other donors' samples.

DNA for the CDR3: TGTGCCAGCAGTCCGGGACTAGCGGGAGGAGGAACCTACGAGCAGTACTTC. It specifies CASSPGLAGGGTYEQYF. The V call is TRBV19, the J call TRBJ2-7; 15 bases fit TRBD2. In germline, CDR1 is LNHDA, CDR2 SQIVND (reference sequence). CDR3 length: 17 amino acids. V gave up 9 bases and J gave up 2 bases; unmatched junction bases: 11.